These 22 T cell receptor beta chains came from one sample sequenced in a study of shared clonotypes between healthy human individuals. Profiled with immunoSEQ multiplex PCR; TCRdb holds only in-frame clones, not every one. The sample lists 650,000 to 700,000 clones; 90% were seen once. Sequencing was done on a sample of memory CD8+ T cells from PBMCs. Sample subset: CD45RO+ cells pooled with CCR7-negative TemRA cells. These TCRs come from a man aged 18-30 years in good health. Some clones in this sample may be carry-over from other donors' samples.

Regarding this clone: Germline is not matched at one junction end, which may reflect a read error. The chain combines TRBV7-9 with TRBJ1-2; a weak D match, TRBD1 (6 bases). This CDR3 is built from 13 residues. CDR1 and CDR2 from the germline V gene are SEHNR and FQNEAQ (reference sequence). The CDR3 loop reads CASSSEPGHLPYF. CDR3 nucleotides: TGTGCCAGCAGCTCCGAACCGGGACACCTCCCCTACTTC.

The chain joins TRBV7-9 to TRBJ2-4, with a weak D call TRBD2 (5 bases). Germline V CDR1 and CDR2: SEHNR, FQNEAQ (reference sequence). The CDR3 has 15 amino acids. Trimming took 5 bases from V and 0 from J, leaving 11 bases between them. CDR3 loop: CASSLGAAAKNIQYF. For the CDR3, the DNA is TGTGCCAGCAGCCTCGGAGCGGCAGCCAAAAACATTCAGTACTTC.

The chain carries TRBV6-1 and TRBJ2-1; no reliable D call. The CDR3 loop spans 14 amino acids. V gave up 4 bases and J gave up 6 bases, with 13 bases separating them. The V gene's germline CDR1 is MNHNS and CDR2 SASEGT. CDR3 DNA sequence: TGTGCCAGCAGTGGACGACGGACCGCCAATGAGCAGTTCTTC. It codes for CASSGRRTANEQFF.

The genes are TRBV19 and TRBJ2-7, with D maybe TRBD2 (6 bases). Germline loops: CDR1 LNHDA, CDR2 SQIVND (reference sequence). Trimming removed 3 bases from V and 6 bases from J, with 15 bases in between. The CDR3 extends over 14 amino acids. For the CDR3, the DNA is TGTGCCAGTAGTATCGGGGAGGTGGGACGCGAGCAGTACTTC. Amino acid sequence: CASSIGEVGREQYF.

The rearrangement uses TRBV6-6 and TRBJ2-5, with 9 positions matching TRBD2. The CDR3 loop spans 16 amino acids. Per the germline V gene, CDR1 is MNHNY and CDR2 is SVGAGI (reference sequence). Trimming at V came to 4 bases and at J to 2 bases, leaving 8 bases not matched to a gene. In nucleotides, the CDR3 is TGTGCCAGCAGTTTCTTGAGACTAGCGGAACAAGAGACCCAGTACTTC. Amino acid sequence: CASSFLRLAEQETQYF.

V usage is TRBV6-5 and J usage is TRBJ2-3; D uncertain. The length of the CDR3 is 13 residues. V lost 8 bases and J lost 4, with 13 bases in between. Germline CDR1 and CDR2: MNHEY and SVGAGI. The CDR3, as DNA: TGTGCCAGCGGGTCCCGAGTTGCAGATACGCAGTATTTT. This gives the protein CASGSRVADTQYF.

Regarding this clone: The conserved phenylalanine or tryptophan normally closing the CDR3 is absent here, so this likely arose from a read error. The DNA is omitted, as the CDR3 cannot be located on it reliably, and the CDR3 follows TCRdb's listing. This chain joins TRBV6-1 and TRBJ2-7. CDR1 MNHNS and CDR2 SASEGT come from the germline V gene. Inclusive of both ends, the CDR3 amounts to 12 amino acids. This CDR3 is CASSEARQPWPI.

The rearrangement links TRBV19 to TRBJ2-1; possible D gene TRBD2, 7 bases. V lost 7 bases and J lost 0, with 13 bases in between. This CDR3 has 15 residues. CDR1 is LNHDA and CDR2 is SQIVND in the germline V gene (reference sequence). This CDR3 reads CASIEGEGSYNEQFF. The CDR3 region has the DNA TGTGCCAGTATCGAGGGGGAGGGCTCCTACAATGAGCAGTTCTTC.

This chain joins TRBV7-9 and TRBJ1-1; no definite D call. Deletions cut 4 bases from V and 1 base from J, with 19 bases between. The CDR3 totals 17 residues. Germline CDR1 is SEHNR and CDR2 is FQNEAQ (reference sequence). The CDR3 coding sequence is TGTGCCAGCAGCTCACAACTCCGGAGGGTCACGAACACTGAAGCTTTCTTT. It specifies CASSSQLRRVTNTEAFF.

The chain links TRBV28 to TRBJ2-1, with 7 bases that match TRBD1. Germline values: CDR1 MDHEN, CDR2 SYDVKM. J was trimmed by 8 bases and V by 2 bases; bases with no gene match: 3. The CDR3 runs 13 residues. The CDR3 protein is CASSLTGVDEQFF. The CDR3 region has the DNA TGTGCCAGCAGTTTAACAGGGGTGGATGAGCAGTTCTTC.

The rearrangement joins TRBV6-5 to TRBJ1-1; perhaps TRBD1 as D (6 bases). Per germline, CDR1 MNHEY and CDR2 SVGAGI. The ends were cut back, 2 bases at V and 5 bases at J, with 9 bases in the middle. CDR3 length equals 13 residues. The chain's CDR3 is CASSYAQGTEAFF. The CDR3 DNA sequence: TGTGCCAGCAGTTACGCACAGGGTACTGAAGCTTTCTTT.

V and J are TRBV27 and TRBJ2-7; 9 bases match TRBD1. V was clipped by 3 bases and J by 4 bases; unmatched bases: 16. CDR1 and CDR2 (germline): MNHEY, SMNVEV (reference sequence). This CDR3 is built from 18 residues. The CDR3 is CASSFVAVAGTGRYEQYF. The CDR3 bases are TGTGCCAGCAGTTTTGTCGCGGTCGCTGGGACAGGGCGTTACGAGCAGTACTTC.

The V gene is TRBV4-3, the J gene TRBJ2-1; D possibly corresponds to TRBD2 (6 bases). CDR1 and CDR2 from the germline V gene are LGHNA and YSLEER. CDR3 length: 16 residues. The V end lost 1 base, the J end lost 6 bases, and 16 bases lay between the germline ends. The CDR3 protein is CASSQARREASNEQFF. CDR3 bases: TGCGCCAGCAGCCAAGCTCGGCGGGAAGCTTCCAATGAGCAGTTCTTC.

CDR3 amino acids: CASSSAMNTEAFF. The CDR3 DNA reads TGTGCCAGCAGTTCTGCGATGAACACTGAAGCTTTCTTT. The chain is built from TRBV27 and TRBJ1-1; no definite D call. CDR1 is MNHEY, CDR2 SMNVEV, per germline (reference sequence). Trimming shortened V by 4 bases and J by 0 bases, and 6 bases separated the two germline ends. The length of the CDR3 is 13 residues.

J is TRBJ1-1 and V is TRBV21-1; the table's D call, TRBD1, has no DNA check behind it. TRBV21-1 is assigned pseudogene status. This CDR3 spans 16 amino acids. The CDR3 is CASSKARQGDNTEAFF. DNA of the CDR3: TGTGCCAGCAGCAAAGCTAGGCAGGGCGATAACACTGAAGCTTTCTTT.

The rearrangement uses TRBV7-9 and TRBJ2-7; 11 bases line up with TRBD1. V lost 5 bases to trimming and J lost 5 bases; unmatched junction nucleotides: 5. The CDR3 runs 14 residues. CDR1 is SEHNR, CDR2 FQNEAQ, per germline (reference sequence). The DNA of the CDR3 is TGTGCCAGCAGCCTAGGACAGGGGGCAGACGAGCAGTACTTC. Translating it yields CASSLGQGADEQYF.

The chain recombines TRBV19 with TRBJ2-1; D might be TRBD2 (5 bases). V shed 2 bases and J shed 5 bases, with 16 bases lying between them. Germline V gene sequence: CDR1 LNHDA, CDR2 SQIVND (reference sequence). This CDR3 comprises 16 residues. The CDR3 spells CASSIFRGSPDNEQFF. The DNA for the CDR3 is TGTGCCAGTAGTATATTCCGGGGATCCCCCGACAATGAGCAGTTCTTC.

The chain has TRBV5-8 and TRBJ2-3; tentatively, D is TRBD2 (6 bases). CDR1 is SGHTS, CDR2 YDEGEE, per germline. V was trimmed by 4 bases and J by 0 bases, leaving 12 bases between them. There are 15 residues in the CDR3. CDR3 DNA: TGTGCCAGCAGCGCGGGGACGGGGAGCACAGATACGCAGTATTTT. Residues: CASSAGTGSTDTQYF.

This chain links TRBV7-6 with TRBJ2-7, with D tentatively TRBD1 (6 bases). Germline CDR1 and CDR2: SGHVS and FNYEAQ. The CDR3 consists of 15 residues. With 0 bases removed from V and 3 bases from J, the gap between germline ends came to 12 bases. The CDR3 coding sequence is TGTGCCAGCAGCTTAGCTTCGGGACATCTCTACGAGCAGTACTTC. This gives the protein CASSLASGHLYEQYF.

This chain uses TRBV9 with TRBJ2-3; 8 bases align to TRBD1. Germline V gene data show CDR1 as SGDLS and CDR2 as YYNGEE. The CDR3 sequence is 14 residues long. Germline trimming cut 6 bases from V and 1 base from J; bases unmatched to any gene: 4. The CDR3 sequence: CASNEGQGTDTQYF. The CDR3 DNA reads TGTGCCAGCAACGAGGGACAGGGCACAGATACGCAGTATTTT.

The CDR3 DNA reads as TGTGCCAGCAGCCCCCTCACTACGCAGTATTTT. Encoded protein: CASSPLTTQYF. This chain connects TRBV28 to TRBJ2-3; D ambiguous. Germline CDR1 is MDHEN and CDR2 is SYDVKM. This CDR3 has 11 residues. Trimming removed 6 bases from V and 8 bases from J, with 9 bases in between.

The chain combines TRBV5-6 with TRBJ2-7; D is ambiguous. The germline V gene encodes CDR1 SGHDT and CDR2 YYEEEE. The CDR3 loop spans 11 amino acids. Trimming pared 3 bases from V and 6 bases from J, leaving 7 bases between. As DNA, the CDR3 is TGTGCCAGCAGCTCTCCTGGCGAGCAGTACTTC. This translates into CASSSPGEQYF.